This T cell receptor (beta chain) was captured by sequencing in a study of T cell responses to AZD1222 COVID-19 vaccine. The method was immunoSEQ multiplex PCR; TCRdb's version includes in-frame clones alone and lacks a portion of them. This sample has roughly 30,000 clones, with about 84% found just once. The CDR3 is 13 residues long. Germline V gene data show CDR1 as MDHEN and CDR2 as SYDVKM. Trimming pared 3 bases from V and 7 bases from J, leaving 11 bases between. The V gene is TRBV28, the J gene TRBJ2-3; D is tentatively TRBD1 or TRBD2 (6 bases each). The sequence came from an adult who received the AZD1222 COVID-19 vaccine. This material consisted of peripheral blood, taken 28 days after the second AZD1222 dose. CDR3: CASSFGGLNTQYF. The CDR3 DNA follows: TGTGCCAGCAGTTTCGGGGGCCTAAATACGCAGTATTTT.